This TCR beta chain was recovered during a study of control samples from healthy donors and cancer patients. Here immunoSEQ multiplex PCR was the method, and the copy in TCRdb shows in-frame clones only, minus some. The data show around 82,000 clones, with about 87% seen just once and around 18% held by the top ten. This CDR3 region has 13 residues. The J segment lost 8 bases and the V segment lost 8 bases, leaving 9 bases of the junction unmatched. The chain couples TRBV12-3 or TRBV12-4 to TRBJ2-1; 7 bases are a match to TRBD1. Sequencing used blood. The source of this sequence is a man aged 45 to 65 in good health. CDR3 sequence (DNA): TGTGCCAGCCATCGGGACAGTTTGGATGAGCAGTTCTTC. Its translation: CASHRDSLDEQFF.